This is a list of T cell receptor beta chains from one sample in a study of CD8 T cells in Susac syndrome. Using its own MiXCR run on the immunoSEQ multiplex PCR reads, TCRdb lists one record per CDR3 protein. The table has approximately 130,000 distinct CDR3 sequences, roughly 89% seen once. Sequenced material: CD8+ T cells from PBMCs. The receptors were gathered from a human donor with multiple sclerosis. CDR3s include the opening cysteine and the closing phenylalanine or tryptophan. A D gene is named only where the DNA matches it firmly. Rows give clone size only sometimes, using once, few, many, or a class for an expanded clone.

>NA|TRBV2|NA|TRBJ1-1|12
CASEHQNTEAFF
TGTGCCAGCGAACACCAGAACACTGAAGCTTTCTTT
>NA|TRBV6-5|NA|TRBJ2-7|12
CASSHTAYEQYF
TGTGCCAGCAGTCATACAGCCTACGAGCAGTACTTC
>NA|TRBV21-1|NA|TRBJ1-2|9
CASIIGYTF
TGTGCCAGCATAATCGGCTACACCTTC
>NA|TRBV12-3/TRBV12-4|TRBD2|TRBJ2-7|14
CASSPGTSGNEQYF
TGTGCCAGCAGTCCCGGGACTAGCGGGAACGAGCAGTACTTC
>once|TRBV7-2|NA|TRBJ2-2|14
CASSLQESTGELFF
TGTGCCAGCAGCTTACAGGAGAGCACCGGGGAGCTGTTTTTT
>NA|TRBV5-4|TRBD1|TRBJ2-6|16
CASSFRQGTGANVLTF
TGTGCCAGCAGCTTCCGACAGGGGACTGGGGCCAACGTCCTGACTTTC
>NA|TRBV25-1|TRBD2|TRBJ2-7|16
CASSEQGGSHGWEQYF
TGTGCCAGCAGTGAACAGGGCGGGAGTCACGGCTGGGAGCAGTACTTC
>NA|TRBV13|TRBD1|TRBJ2-7|15
CASSSPGQGDYEQYF
TGTGCCAGCAGCTCCCCGGGACAGGGGGATTACGAGCAGTACTTC
>NA|TRBV11-2|NA|TRBJ2-1|14
CASSLEREGNEQFF
TGTGCCAGCAGCTTAGAGAGGGAAGGCAATGAGCAGTTCTTC
>NA|TRBV12-5|TRBD1|TRBJ1-1|15
CASGSLGQGNTEAFF
TGTGCTAGTGGTTCCCTGGGACAGGGAAACACTGAAGCTTTCTTT
>NA|TRBV5-1|NA|TRBJ1-1|14
CASSLVGGPTEAFF
TGCGCCAGCAGCTTGGTCGGCGGACCCACTGAAGCTTTCTTT
>NA|TRBV29-1|TRBD1|TRBJ2-5|14
CSVEEGTGGETQYF
TGCAGCGTTGAAGAGGGCACAGGGGGAGAGACCCAGTACTTC
>NA|TRBV11-1|NA|TRBJ1-1|16
CASSLTPTGWDTEAFF
TGTGCCAGCAGCTTAACCCCTACAGGGTGGGACACTGAAGCTTTCTTT
>NA|TRBV24-1|TRBD2|TRBJ2-1|15
CATSELAGAYNEQFF
TGTGCCACCAGTGAACTAGCGGGAGCCTACAATGAGCAGTTCTTC
>once|TRBV6-5|NA|TRBJ2-3|14
CASGPSGYTDTQYF
TGTGCCAGCGGGCCCAGCGGTTACACAGATACGCAGTATTTT
>NA|TRBV12-3/TRBV12-4|TRBD2|TRBJ2-3|13
CASSTSGMDTQYF
TGTGCCAGCAGTACTAGCGGGATGGATACGCAGTATTTT
>few|TRBV2|NA|TRBJ2-7|13
CASSEELLREQYF
TGTGCCAGCAGTGAAGAACTGCTTCGGGAGCAGTACTTC
>NA|TRBV27|TRBD1|TRBJ1-1|13
CASSTWTGAPAFF
TGTGCCAGCAGTACCTGGACAGGGGCCCCTGCTTTCTTT
>NA|TRBV7-9|NA|TRBJ2-6|15
CASSSPSAGANVLTF
TGTGCCAGCAGCTCACCTAGCGCCGGGGCCAACGTCCTGACTTTC
>NA|TRBV18|NA|TRBJ2-6|14
CASSTEGGANVLTF
TGTGCCAGCTCAACGGAAGGTGGGGCCAACGTCCTGACTTTC
>NA|TRBV25-1|NA|TRBJ1-6|9
CASGSPLHF
TGTGCTAGCGGTTCACCCCTCCACTTT
>NA|TRBV10-3|NA|TRBJ2-7|15
CAISSPGRESGEQYF
TGTGCCATTTCCTCCCCCGGACGCGAGTCTGGCGAGCAGTACTTC
>NA|TRBV4-1|TRBD1|TRBJ1-5|15
CASSLTRDSNQPQHF
TGCGCCAGCAGCCTCACCCGGGACAGTAATCAGCCCCAGCATTTT
>NA|TRBV20-1|NA|TRBJ2-3|16
CSASVTESWSPDTQYF
TGCAGTGCTAGTGTAACTGAGTCTTGGAGCCCAGATACGCAGTATTTT
>NA|TRBV6-5|TRBD2|TRBJ2-3|17
CASSYLGTSGDTDTQYF
TGTGCCAGCAGTTACCTGGGGACTAGCGGAGACACAGATACGCAGTATTTT
>NA|TRBV2|NA|TRBJ2-3|14
CASSDNGNTDTQYF
TGTGCCAGCAGTGACAATGGAAACACAGATACGCAGTATTTT
>NA|TRBV5-4|TRBD1|TRBJ1-2|17
CASSYGQGASLFYGYTF
TGTGCCAGCAGCTACGGACAGGGGGCTTCTCTCTTCTATGGCTACACCTTC
>NA|TRBV7-9|NA|TRBJ1-1|14
CASSPVVGNTEAFF
TGTGCCAGCAGCCCAGTGGTAGGGAACACTGAAGCTTTCTTT
>NA|TRBV7-2|TRBD2|TRBJ2-1|14
CAISTSGIFNEQFF
TGTGCCATTTCAACTAGCGGCATTTTCAATGAGCAGTTCTTC
>NA|TRBV19|TRBD1|TRBJ1-1|14
CASSEGQGIPEAFF
TGTGCCAGTAGTGAGGGACAGGGGATTCCTGAAGCTTTCTTT
>NA|TRBV12-3/TRBV12-4|TRBD1|TRBJ2-7|15
CASSFRQGARNEQYF
TGTGCCAGCAGTTTTAGGCAGGGGGCGAGGAACGAGCAGTACTTC
>once|TRBV6-5|NA|TRBJ2-3|16
CASSYSVADITDTQYF
TGTGCCAGCAGTTACTCGGTAGCGGATATTACAGATACGCAGTATTTT
>NA|TRBV24-1|NA|TRBJ1-1|12
CATSDLAGWAFF
TGTGCCACCAGTGATTTGGCCGGGTGGGCGTTTTTT
>NA|TRBV6-2/TRBV6-3|TRBD2|TRBJ2-1|17
CASSLITGTSGTNEQFF
TGTGCCAGCAGTCTAATAACCGGGACTAGCGGGACTAATGAGCAGTTCTTC
>NA|TRBV5-1|NA|TRBJ2-7|14
CASSLVLSSYEQYF
TGCGCCAGCAGCTTGGTACTCAGCTCCTACGAGCAGTACTTC